This TCR beta chain was recorded in a study of blood T cell repertoires in COVID-19. Study-level information: From the United States, Italy and Spain came samples of acute and convalescent COVID-19. PBMCs, B-cell-depleted T cells, or T cells provided the cDNA or gDNA that made up the material.

Original handling: Estimation of nucleated cell counts was performed using reference gene primer amplification. Assay: immunoSEQ multiplex PCR; the TCRdb copy retains only in-frame clones and omits some. V, J and clone size were drawn from that table, and D and trimming were deduced from the DNA. The sample has some 160,000 clones; around 81% are singletons. V trimming: 3 bases; J trimming: 2 bases; junction bases outside the gene matches: 7. CDR1 and CDR2 (germline): SGHAT, FQNNGV. CDR3 length: 17 amino acids. Sequenced material: peripheral blood. The receptor was derived from a woman aged 45-59 years with acute or convalescent COVID-19. The V and J genes are TRBV11-2 and TRBJ1-6; 7 bases map to TRBD1. CDR3 sequence: CASSLYAGGAYNSPLHF. The CDR3 DNA reads TGTGCCAGCAGCTTGTATGCAGGGGGTGCCTATAATTCACCCCTCCACTTT.